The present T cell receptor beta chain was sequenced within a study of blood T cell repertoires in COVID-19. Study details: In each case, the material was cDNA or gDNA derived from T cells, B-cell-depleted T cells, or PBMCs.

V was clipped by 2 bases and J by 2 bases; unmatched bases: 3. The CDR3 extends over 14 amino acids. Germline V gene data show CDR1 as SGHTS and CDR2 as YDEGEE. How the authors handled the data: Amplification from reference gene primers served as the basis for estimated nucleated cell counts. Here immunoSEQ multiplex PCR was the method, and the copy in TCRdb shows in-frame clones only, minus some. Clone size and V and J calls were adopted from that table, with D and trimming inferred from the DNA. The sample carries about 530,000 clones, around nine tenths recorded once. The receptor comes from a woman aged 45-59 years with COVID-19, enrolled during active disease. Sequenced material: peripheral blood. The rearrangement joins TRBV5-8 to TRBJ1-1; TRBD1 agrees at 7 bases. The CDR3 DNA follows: TGTGCCAGCAGCTTTGACAGGGTAAACACTGAAGCTTTCTTT. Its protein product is CASSFDRVNTEAFF.